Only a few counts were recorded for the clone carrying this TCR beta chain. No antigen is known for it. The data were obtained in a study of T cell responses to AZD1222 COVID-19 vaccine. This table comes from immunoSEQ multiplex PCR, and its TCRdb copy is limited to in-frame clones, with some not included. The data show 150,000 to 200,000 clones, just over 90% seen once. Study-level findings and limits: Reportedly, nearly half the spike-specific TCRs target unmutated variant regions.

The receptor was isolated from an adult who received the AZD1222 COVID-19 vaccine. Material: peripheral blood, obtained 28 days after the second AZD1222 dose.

The CDR3 DNA reads as TGCGCCAGCAGTGCGGTCGGCCAGGGGCCCTCCTCAGAGACCCAGTACTTC. Protein: CASSAVGQGPSSETQYF. This sequence joins TRBV5-1 and TRBJ2-5, with a possible D match to TRBD1 (6 bases). The V and J ends lost 5 bases and 4 bases respectively, with 24 bases between them. The CDR3 length is 17 residues. Per the germline V gene, CDR1 is SGHRS and CDR2 is YFSETQ.